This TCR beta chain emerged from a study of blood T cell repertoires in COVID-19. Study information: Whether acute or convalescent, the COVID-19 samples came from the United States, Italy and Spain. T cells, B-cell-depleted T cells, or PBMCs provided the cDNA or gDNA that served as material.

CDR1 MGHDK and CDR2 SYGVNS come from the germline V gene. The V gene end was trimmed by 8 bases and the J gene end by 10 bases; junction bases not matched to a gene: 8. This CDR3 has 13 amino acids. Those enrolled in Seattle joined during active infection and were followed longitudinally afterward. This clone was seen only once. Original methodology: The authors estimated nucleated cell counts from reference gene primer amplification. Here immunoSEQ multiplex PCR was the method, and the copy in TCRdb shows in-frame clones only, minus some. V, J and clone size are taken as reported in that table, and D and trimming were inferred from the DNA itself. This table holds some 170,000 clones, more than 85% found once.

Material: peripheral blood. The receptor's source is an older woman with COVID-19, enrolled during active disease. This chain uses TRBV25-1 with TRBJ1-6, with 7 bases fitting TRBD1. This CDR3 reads CASGHTGVSPLHF. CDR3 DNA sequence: TGTGCCAGCGGACACACAGGGGTATCACCCCTCCACTTT.